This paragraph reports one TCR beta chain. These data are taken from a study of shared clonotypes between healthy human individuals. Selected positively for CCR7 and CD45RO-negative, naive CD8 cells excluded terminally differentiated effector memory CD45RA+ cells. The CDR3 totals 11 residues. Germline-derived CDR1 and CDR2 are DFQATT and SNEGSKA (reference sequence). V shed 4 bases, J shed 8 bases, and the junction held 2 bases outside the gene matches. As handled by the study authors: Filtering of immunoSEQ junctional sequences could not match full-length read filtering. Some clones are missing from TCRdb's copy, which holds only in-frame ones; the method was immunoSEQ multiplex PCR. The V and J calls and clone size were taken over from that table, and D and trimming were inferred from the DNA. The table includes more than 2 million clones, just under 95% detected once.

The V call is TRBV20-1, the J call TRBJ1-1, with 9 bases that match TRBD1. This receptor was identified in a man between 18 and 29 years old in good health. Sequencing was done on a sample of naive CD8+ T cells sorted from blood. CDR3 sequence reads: CSATTGGEAFF. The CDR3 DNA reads TGCAGTGCTACGACAGGGGGGGAAGCTTTCTTT.